These 26 T cell receptor beta chains share one sample of origin, sequenced in a study of low-dose radiotherapy and immunotherapy resistance in tumors (dated by TCRdb to between 2022 and 2023). Sequenced on an Illumina HiSeq 2500. TCRs were amplified with Phusion for around 18 PCR cycles, with a constant-region primer paired with the adapter attached to the V primers. The raw public reads went through TCRdb reprocessing: fastp at Q25, MiXCR clone calling, in-frame beta chains kept. Merged by CDR3 protein, the rows form single entries marked with the most common genes and DNA. The sample profile shows 40,000 to 65,000 distinct CDR3 sequences; around 33% of them were found once. The top ten clonotypes cover around 8% of the sample. What the time point label conveys for this sample: after trial treatment. Explained via the paper, the treatment or condition label denotes: LDRT plus nivolumab, ipilimumab, low-dose cyclophosphamide and aspirin (RACIN trial).

The sample consisted of PBMCs, taken after low-dose radiotherapy plus immunotherapy. Every receptor here comes from a male donor with rectosigmoid adenocarcinoma.

The table lists this clonotype with many counts. V usage is TRBV5-1 and J usage is TRBJ2-5, with D possibly TRBD1 on 5 matching bases. Germline V CDR1 and CDR2: SGHRS, YFSETQ. The CDR3 runs 15 residues. Trimming shortened V by 0 bases and J by 1 base, and 10 bases separated the two germline ends. The CDR3 sequence is CASSLEGWIQETQYF. The DNA for the CDR3 is TGCGCCAGCAGCTTGGAGGGGTGGATCCAAGAGACCCAGTACTTC.

V usage is TRBV7-9 and J usage is TRBJ1-5; D may be TRBD1 (6 bases). V was clipped by 5 bases and J by 2 bases, with 13 bases between them. The CDR3 consists of 15 residues. Germline CDR1 and CDR2: SEHNR and FQNEAQ (reference sequence). CDR3 bases: TGTGCCAGCAGCCCAGCGGGGGCCGGCAATCAGCCCCAGCATTTT. Residues: CASSPAGAGNQPQHF.

This clonotype was seen many times. The gene calls are TRBV29-1 and TRBJ2-7; D is unclear. V shed 3 bases and J shed 2 bases, with 11 bases lying between them. The CDR3 consists of 13 residues. From germline, CDR1 is SQVTM and CDR2 ANQGSEA. Written as DNA, the CDR3 is TGCAGCGTTGAGTGGCCGGACCCCTACGAGCAGTACTTC. Amino acids: CSVEWPDPYEQYF.

This clonotype was seen a handful of times. This sequence joins TRBV24-1 and TRBJ2-1, with D perhaps matching TRBD1 (5 bases). Trimming stripped 7 bases from V and 1 base from J, with 10 bases between. CDR1 and CDR2 from the germline V gene are KGHDR and SFDVKD. The CDR3 spans 14 residues. The CDR3 spells CATSQGGSYNEQFF. Written as DNA, the CDR3 is TGTGCCACCAGCCAGGGTGGGTCCTACAATGAGCAGTTCTTC.

This clonotype was seen just once. This chain's CDR3 is CASNEREGRAGELFF. Here the CDR3 DNA reads TGTGCCAGCAATGAGCGGGAGGGTAGGGCCGGGGAGCTGTTTTTT. The chain carries TRBV7-8 and TRBJ2-2; 10 bases fit TRBD2. Trimming cost V 7 bases and J 6 bases; bases outside gene matches: 8. CDR3 length equals 15 residues. In germline, CDR1 is SGHVS, CDR2 FQNEAQ. The entire variable domain, with the rest obtained from reference TRBV7-8 and TRBJ2-2, is as follows: GAGVSQSPRYKVAKRGQDVALRCDPISGHVSLFWYQQALGQGPEFLTYFQNEAQLDKSGLPSDRFFAERPEGSVSTLKIQRTQQEDSAVYLCASNEREGRAGELFFGEGSRLTVL.

This clonotype was seen ten or more times. This chain links TRBV6-2 or TRBV6-3 with TRBJ1-2; 9 bases align to TRBD1. Germline V gene sequence: CDR1 MNHEY, CDR2 SVGEGT. With 8 bases clipped from V and 4 bases from J, the junction kept 8 bases outside the gene matches. The CDR3 consists of 14 residues. CDR3 bases: TGTGCCAGCGAAACAGGGGGCGCGGGCTATGGCTACACCTTC. This translates into CASETGGAGYGYTF.

The table lists this clonotype with many counts. The chain recombines TRBV19 with TRBJ1-4; D is unclear. The CDR3 extends over 15 amino acids. The V gene lost 7 bases and the J gene lost 8 bases, with 20 bases spanning the gap. Per the germline V gene, CDR1 is LNHDA and CDR2 is SQIVND (reference sequence). The CDR3 loop reads CASIPRTWATEKLFF. The DNA for the CDR3 is TGTGCCAGTATACCCCGAACATGGGCCACCGAAAAACTGTTTTTT.

The rearrangement links TRBV5-1 to TRBJ2-1; 7 bases match TRBD2. The length of the CDR3 is 14 residues. V was clipped by 4 bases and J by 5 bases; unmatched bases: 6. From germline, CDR1 is SGHRS and CDR2 YFSETQ. CDR3 sequence: CASSVSGTNNEQFF. CDR3 bases: TGCGCCAGCAGCGTATCCGGGACTAACAATGAGCAGTTCTTC.

There are a few counts of this clonotype. This chain links TRBV9 with TRBJ2-5; the D gene is possibly TRBD1 (6 bases). Germline V lookup: CDR1 SGDLS, CDR2 YYNGEE. V was cut by 2 bases and J by 2 bases, with 10 bases left in between. The CDR3 loop spans 14 amino acids. This CDR3 is CASSVLGQQETQYF. CDR3 in DNA: TGTGCCAGCAGCGTTTTAGGACAGCAAGAGACCCAGTACTTC.

The gene calls are TRBV6-2 or TRBV6-3 and TRBJ2-1; 7 nucleotides agree with TRBD1. Germline V gene data show CDR1 as MNHEY and CDR2 as SVGEGT. The CDR3 consists of 16 residues. V shed 7 bases, J shed 2 bases, and the junction held 11 bases outside the gene matches. The CDR3 loop reads CASILQGRVAYNEQFF. Written as DNA, the CDR3 is TGTGCCAGCATTCTACAGGGGCGGGTCGCCTACAATGAGCAGTTCTTC.

This clonotype has ten or more counts. The genes are TRBV20-1 and TRBJ2-3; 10 bases agree with TRBD2. CDR3 length: 16 amino acids. V gave up 1 base and J gave up 2 bases; unmatched junction bases: 6. CDR1 is DFQATT and CDR2 is SNEGSKA in the germline V gene (reference sequence). The CDR3 spells CSARGASGGITDTQYF. CDR3 DNA sequence: TGCAGTGCTAGAGGTGCTAGCGGGGGCATCACAGATACGCAGTATTTT.

This clonotype was counted at least ten times. V gene TRBV18 combines with J gene TRBJ1-2; D remains unclear. Per germline, CDR1 KGHSH and CDR2 LQKENI. V was pared by 2 bases and J by 4 bases, with 17 bases between. The CDR3 consists of 16 residues. CDR3 loop: CASSPLPPGASYGYTF. The CDR3, as DNA: TGTGCCAGCTCACCATTACCCCCGGGAGCGAGCTATGGCTACACCTTC.

This clonotype was seen many times. V and J are TRBV7-2 and TRBJ2-1, with TRBD2 matching over 9 bases. The CDR3 loop spans 13 amino acids. V lost 5 bases, J lost 8 bases, and 4 bases stayed unmatched. CDR1 is SGHTA, CDR2 FQGNSA, per germline. The CDR3 reads CASSPRTSDEQFF. The CDR3 DNA reads as TGTGCCAGCAGCCCCCGGACTAGCGATGAGCAGTTCTTC.

This clonotype came up once. As DNA, the CDR3 is TGCAGCGTTGGCGCAGGGAGCCTGAACACTGAAGCTTTCTTT. This codes for CSVGAGSLNTEAFF. The chain couples TRBV29-1 to TRBJ1-1, with D possibly matching TRBD1 (5 bases). V gave up 4 bases and J gave up 0 bases, with 12 bases separating them. The germline CDR1 and CDR2 sequences are SQVTM and ANQGSEA. The CDR3 sequence is 14 residues long.

By its share, this clonotype is medium-sized. Because the CDR3's place on the DNA is in doubt, the DNA is left out and the CDR3 is given as listed by TCRdb. CDR3 region: CASSFVASGATVF. J is TRBJ2-1 and V is TRBV28; the D call in the table, TRBD2, was not verified against the DNA. Germline V CDR1 and CDR2: MDHEN, SYDVKM. The CDR3 length equals 13 residues, ends included.

This clonotype was seen ten or more times. The rearrangement uses TRBV29-1 and TRBJ1-1; D gene unclear. The CDR3 has 12 residues. Germline assignment: CDR1 SQVTM and CDR2 ANQGSEA. The V end was cut by 5 bases, the J end by 1 base, with 8 bases between. The CDR3: CSVYTPNTEAFF. The CDR3 nucleotides read TGCAGCGTTTATACGCCGAACACTGAAGCTTTCTTT.

This clonotype was counted at least ten times. CDR3: CASSRRGPNQETQYF. The DNA of the CDR3 is TGTGCCAGCAGCCGCCGAGGGCCTAATCAAGAGACCCAGTACTTC. The gene calls are TRBV28 and TRBJ2-5, with D perhaps TRBD2 (5 bases). V dropped 6 bases and J dropped 2 bases, with 16 bases sitting between them. CDR1 and CDR2 (germline): MDHEN, SYDVKM. The CDR3 extends over 15 amino acids.

The chain uses TRBV4-1 and TRBJ2-7, with 11 bases matching TRBD2. Losses at the gene ends were 0 bases for V and 6 bases for J; bases not matched to a gene: 13. Germline loops: CDR1 MGHRA, CDR2 YSYEKL. CDR3 length: 18 amino acids. In DNA form, the CDR3 reads TGCGCCAGCAGCCAAGAGCGCGGCCAACTAGCGGGAGCTGGCGAGCAGTACTTC. Translated: CASSQERGQLAGAGEQYF.

This clonotype was counted at least ten times. The rearrangement joins TRBV6-2 or TRBV6-3 to TRBJ1-2, with a possible D match to TRBD1 (5 bases). Trimming removed 5 bases at V and 4 bases at J, with 17 bases between. The CDR3 consists of 15 residues. Germline V gene sequence: CDR1 MNHEY, CDR2 SVGEGT. CDR3 in amino acids: CASSVPQGSLYGYTF. The CDR3 DNA sequence: TGTGCCAGCAGTGTACCCCAGGGTTCACTCTATGGCTACACCTTC.

The sample holds many counts of this clonotype. The gene calls are TRBV18 and TRBJ2-2, with no clear D. CDR1 and CDR2 (germline): KGHSH, LQKENI. The V end was cut by 3 bases, the J end by 2 bases, with 10 bases between. The CDR3 totals 15 residues. The CDR3 spells CASSPTQDNTGELFF. The CDR3 DNA is TGTGCCAGCTCACCCACGCAGGACAACACCGGGGAGCTGTTTTTT.

This clonotype was counted at least ten times. The chain is built from TRBV7-2 and TRBJ1-5; no definite D call. The V and J ends lost 1 base and 4 bases respectively, with 5 bases between them. Germline lookup yields CDR1 SGHTA and CDR2 FQGNSA. The CDR3 has 13 residues. CDR3 sequence (DNA): TGTGCCAGCAGCTTAGAGCAGAATCAGCCCCAGCATTTT. Translating it yields CASSLEQNQPQHF.

This clonotype has ten or more counts. The V call is TRBV20-1, the J call TRBJ1-1, with no clear D. CDR1 is DFQATT, CDR2 SNEGSKA, per germline (reference sequence). CDR3 length: 13 amino acids. V lost 4 bases, J lost 1 base, and 10 bases lay in between. The DNA for the CDR3 is TGCAGTGCTACTCCTCTGGAGAACACTGAAGCTTTCTTT. Translating gives CSATPLENTEAFF.

The chain employs TRBV5-1 and TRBJ2-6; 9 bases line up with TRBD1. The CDR3 runs 17 residues. Germline V gives CDR1 SGHRS, CDR2 YFSETQ. V was pared by 3 bases and J by 0 bases, with 4 bases of the junction left unmatched. The CDR3 DNA is TGCGCCAGCAGCTCCGGGACAGGGAGCTCTGGGGCCAACGTCCTGACTTTC. Translating gives CASSSGTGSSGANVLTF.

Notes on this clonotype: It differs at one base from a far larger clone, so likely a read error. V gene TRBV28 combines with J gene TRBJ2-4; TRBD2 might be the D (7 bases). The CDR3 spans 15 residues. The V gene lost 8 bases and the J gene lost 13 bases, with 27 bases spanning the gap. Germline V gene lookup returns CDR1 MDHEN and CDR2 SYDVKM. The CDR3 DNA sequence: TGTGCCAGCCAAATAGGCGGGGGCTCCTACAATGAGCAGTACTTC. Residues: CASQIGGGSYNEQYF.

By share, this clonotype ranks as medium-sized (0.01 to 0.1%). The chain carries TRBV5-4 and TRBJ2-5, with 8 nucleotides matching TRBD1. V trimming: 4 bases; J trimming: 3 bases; junction bases outside the gene matches: 8. Germline V gives CDR1 SGHNT, CDR2 YYREEE (reference sequence). The CDR3 contains 15 residues. The CDR3 DNA reads TGTGCCAGCAGCCGCCTAGGACAGGGTGAAGAGACCCAGTACTTC. This sequence encodes CASSRLGQGEETQYF.

This clonotype occurred many times. The V gene is TRBV5-1, the J gene TRBJ2-7; no clear D gene. CDR3 length equals 16 residues. Germline V gene sequence: CDR1 SGHRS, CDR2 YFSETQ. V shed 0 bases and J shed 0 bases, with 13 bases lying between them. The CDR3, as DNA: TGCGCCAGCAGCTTGGCCGGCCAGACAAGCTCCTACGAGCAGTACTTC. Amino acids: CASSLAGQTSSYEQYF.